The clone carrying this T cell receptor beta chain was picked up a small number of times. Its antigen is undetermined. Using its own MiXCR run on the 5' RACE reads, TCRdb lists one record per CDR3 protein. The sample has some 200,000 distinct CDR3 sequences, about a fifth seen once. The entry originates in a study of T-cell memory formation after mild COVID-19. Findings and caveats of the study: The main location of contracting CD4+ clones was CM and EM, and that of contracting CD8+ clones was EMRA. Specificity for SARS-CoV-2 was not confirmed among the second-wave clones peaking on day 37.

The CDR3 is 12 residues long. With 5 bases removed from V and 4 bases from J, the gap between germline ends came to 8 bases. Germline CDR1 SGHTA, CDR2 FQGNSA. The source is an adult woman who had mild COVID-19 (a few samples of this study predate the infection). Cell type and time point are not known. This chain links TRBV7-2 with TRBJ1-2; D is perhaps TRBD1 (5 bases). Sequences were obtained from PBMCs or a T cell subset sorted from them (not recorded which). CDR3 nucleotides: TGTGCCAGCAGCGGAGACAGCTATGGCTACACCTTC. Amino acids: CASSGDSYGYTF.